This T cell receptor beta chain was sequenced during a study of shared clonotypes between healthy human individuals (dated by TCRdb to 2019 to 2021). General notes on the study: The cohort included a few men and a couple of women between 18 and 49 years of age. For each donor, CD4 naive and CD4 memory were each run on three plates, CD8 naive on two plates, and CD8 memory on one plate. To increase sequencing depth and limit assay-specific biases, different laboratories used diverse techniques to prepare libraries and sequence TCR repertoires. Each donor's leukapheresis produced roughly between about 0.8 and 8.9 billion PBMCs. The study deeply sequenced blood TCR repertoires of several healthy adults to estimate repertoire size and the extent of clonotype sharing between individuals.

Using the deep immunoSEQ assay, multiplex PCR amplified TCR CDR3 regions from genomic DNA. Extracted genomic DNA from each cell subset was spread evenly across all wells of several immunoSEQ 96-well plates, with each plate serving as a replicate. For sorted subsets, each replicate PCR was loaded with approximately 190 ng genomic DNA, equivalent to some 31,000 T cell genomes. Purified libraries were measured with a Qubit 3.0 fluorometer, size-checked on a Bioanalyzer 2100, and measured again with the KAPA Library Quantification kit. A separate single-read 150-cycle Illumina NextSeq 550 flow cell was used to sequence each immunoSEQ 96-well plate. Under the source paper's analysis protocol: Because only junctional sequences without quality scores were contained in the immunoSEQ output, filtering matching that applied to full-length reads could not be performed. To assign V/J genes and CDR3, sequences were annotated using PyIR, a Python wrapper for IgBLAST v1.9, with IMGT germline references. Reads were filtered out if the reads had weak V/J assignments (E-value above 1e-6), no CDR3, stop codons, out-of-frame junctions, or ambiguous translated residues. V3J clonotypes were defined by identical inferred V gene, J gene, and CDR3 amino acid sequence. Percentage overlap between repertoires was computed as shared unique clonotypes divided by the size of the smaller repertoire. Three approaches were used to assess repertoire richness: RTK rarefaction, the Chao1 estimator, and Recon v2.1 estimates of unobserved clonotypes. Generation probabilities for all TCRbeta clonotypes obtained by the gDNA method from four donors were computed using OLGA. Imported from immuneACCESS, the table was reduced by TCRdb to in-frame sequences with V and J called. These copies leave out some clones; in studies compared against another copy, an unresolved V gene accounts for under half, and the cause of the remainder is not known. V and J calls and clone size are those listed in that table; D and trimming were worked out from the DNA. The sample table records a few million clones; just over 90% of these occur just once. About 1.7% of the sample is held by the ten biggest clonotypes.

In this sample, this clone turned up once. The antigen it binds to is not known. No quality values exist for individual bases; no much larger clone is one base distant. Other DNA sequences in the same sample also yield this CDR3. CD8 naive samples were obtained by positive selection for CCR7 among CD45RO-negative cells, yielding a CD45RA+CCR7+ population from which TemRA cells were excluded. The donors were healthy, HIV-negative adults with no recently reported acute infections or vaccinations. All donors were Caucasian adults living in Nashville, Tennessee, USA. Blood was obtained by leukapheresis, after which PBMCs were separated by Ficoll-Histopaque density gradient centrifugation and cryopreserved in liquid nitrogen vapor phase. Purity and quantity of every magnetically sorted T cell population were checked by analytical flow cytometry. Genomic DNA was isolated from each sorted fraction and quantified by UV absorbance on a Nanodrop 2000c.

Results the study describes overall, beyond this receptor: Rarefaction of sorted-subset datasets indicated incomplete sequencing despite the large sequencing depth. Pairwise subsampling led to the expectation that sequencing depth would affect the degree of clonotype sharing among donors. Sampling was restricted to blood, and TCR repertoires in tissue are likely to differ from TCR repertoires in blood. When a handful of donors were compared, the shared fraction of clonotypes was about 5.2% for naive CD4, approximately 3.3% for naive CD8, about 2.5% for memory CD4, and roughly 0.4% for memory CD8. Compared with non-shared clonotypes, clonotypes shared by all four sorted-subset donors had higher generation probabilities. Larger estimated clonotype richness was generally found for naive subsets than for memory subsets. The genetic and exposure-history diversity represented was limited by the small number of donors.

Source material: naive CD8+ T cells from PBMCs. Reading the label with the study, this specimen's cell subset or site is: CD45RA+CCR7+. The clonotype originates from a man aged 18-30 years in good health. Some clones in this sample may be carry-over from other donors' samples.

The CDR3 region has the sequence CASSLESSYNEQFF. At the DNA level, the sequence is TGTGCCAGCAGCTTGGAAAGCTCCTACAATGAGCAGTTCTTC. The V gene is TRBV5-6 and the J gene is TRBJ2-1; a confident D gene designation cannot be given. V was cut back by 0 bases and J by 0 bases, leaving a gap of 4 bases between them. Including the terminal cysteine and phenylalanine, the CDR3 comprises 14 residues. Of all the DNA, just the CDR3 is kept, 42 bases in frame from base 1. From a lookup of the germline V gene, CDR1 and CDR2 are SGHDT and YYEEEE.